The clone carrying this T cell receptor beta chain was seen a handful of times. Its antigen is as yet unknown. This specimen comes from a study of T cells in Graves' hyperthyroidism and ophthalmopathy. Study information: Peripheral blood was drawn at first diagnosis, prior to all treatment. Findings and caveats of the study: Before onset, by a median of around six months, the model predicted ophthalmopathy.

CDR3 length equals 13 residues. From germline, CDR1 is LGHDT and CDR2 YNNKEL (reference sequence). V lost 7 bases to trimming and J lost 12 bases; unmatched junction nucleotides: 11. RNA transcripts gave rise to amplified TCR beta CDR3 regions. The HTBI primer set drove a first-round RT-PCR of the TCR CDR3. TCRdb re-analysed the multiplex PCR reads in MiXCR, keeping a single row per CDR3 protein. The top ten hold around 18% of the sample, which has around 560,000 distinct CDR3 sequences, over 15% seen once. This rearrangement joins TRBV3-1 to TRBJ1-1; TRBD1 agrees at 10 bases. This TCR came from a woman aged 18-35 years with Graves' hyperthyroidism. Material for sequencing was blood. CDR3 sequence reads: CASTYDRGPATFF. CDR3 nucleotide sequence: TGTGCCAGCACCTATGACAGGGGGCCTGCAACTTTCTTT.